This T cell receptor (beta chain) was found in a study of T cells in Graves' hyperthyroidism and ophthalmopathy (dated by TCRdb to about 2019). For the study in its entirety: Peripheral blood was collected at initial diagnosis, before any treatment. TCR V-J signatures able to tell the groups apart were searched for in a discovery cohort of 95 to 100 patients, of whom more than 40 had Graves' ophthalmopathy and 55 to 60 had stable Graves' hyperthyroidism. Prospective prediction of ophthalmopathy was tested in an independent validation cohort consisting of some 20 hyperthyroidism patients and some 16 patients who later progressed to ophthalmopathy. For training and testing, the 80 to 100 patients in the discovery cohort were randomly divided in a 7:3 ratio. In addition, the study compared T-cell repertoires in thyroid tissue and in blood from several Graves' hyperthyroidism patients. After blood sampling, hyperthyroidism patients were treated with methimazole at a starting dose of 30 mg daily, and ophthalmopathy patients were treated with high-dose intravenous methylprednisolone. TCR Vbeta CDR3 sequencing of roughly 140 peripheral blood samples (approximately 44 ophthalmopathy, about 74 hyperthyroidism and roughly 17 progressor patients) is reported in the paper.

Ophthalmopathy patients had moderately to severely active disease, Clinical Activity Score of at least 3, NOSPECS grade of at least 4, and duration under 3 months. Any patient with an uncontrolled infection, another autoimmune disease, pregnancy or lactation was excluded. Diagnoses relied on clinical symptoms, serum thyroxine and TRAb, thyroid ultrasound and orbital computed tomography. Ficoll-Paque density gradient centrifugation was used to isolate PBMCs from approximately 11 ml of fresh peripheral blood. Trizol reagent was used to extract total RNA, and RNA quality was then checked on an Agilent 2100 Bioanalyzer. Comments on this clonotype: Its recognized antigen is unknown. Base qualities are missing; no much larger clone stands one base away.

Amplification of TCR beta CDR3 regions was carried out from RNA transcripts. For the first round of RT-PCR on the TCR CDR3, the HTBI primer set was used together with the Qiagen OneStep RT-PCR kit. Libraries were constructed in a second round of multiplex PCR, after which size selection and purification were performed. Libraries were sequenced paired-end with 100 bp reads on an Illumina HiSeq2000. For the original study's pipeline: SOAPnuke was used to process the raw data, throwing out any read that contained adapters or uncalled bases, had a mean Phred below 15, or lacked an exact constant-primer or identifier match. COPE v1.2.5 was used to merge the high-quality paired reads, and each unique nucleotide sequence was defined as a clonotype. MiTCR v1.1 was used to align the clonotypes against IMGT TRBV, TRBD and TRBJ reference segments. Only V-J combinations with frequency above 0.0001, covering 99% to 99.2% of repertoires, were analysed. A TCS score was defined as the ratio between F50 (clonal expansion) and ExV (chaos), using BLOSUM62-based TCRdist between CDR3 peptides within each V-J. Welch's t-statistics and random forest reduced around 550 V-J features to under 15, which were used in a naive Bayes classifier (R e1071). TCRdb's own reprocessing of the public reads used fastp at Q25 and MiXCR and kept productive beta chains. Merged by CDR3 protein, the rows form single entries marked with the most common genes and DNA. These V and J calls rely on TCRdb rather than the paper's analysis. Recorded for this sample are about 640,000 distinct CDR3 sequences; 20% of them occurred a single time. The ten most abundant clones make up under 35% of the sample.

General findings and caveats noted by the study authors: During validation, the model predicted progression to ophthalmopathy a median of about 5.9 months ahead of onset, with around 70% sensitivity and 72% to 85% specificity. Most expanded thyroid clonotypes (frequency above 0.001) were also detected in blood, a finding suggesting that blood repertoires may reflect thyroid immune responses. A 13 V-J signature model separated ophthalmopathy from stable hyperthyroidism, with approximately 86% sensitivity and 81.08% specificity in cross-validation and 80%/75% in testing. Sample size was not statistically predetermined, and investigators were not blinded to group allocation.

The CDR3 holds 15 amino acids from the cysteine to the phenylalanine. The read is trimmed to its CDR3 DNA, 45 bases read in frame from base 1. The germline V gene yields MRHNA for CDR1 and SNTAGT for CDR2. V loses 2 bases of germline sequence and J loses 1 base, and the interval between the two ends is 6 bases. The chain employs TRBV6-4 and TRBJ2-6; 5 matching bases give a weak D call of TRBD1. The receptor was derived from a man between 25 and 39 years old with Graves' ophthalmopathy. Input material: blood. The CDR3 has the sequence CASSDRGSGANVLTF. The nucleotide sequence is TGTGCCAGCAGTGACAGGGGTTCTGGGGCCAACGTCCTGACTTTC.